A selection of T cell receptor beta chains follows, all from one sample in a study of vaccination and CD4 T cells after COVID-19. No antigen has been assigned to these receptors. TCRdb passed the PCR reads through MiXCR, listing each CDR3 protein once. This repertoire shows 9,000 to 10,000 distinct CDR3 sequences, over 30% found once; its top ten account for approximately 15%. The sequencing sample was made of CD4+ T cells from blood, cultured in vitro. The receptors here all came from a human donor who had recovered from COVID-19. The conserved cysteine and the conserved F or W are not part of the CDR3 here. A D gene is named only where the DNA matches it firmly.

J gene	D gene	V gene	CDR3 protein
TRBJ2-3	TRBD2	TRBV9	ASSVAASGGYTDTQY
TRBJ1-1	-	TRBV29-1	SLRDAGTEAF
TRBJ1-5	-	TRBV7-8	ASSPNVGNQPQH
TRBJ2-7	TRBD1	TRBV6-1	ASSDQTGIYEQY
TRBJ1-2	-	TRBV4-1	ASSHRGADYGYT
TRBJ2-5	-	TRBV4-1	ASSNRHVGGQEETQY
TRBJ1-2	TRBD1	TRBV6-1	ASRRGQEANYGYT
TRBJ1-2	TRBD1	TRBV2	ASRQDRGGYGYT
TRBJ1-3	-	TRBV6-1	ASSEISIRTGNTIY
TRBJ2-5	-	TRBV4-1	ASSQGGLQETQY
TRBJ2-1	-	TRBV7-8	ASSLADGAGWEQF
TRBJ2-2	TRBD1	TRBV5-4	ASTPQGLNTGELF
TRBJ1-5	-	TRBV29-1	SVGGNSNQPQH
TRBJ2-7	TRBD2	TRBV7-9	ASTSGGVSYEQY
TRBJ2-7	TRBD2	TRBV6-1	ASKGERRGAYEQY
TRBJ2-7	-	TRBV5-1	ASSLALRQSYEQY
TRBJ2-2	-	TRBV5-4	ASRLFSGTTGELF
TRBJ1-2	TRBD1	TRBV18	ASSPMPRTGVDYGYT
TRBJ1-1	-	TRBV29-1	SVSDLPRTTVGTEAF
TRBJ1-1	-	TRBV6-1	ASIRGKGTEAF
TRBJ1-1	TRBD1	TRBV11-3	ASSTQGQELRDTEAF
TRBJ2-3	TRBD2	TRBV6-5	ASSYSSLSGGNTQY
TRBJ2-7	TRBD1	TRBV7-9	ASSRTGTGAYEQY
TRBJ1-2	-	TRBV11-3	ASSSGRNYGYT
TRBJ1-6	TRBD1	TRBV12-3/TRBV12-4	ASSLGDRVQSYNSPLH
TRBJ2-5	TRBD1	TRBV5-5	ASSFPLGQVQETQY
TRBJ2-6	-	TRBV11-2	ASSHPTGANVLT
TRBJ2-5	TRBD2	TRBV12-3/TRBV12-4	ASSGGVAGGLETQY
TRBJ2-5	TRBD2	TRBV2	ASTPGGGGVQETQY
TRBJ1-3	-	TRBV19	ASSMGVALMWDTIY
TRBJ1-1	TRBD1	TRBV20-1	SAYIGQGRTEAF